This T cell receptor (beta chain) was sequenced in a study of PD-1 blockade in classical Hodgkin lymphoma. Time point here: newly diagnosed, previously untreated cHL patient sample. CDR3 size: 16 residues. Looked up from germline, CDR1 is LNHDA and CDR2 is SQIVND (reference sequence). V dropped 8 bases and J dropped 1 base, with 19 bases sitting between them. Of note for this clone: Its antigen is not known.

Broader study findings: Baseline TCR diversity was reportedly lower in newly diagnosed patients than healthy donors.

Method: immunoSEQ multiplex PCR; TCRdb's copy keeps in-frame clones and lacks some. The sample lists about 25,000 clones, 94% occurring once. V is TRBV19 and J is TRBJ2-3; a weak D match, TRBD2 (6 bases). Sequenced: peripheral blood mononuclear cells (PBMCs). The receptor was isolated from a human donor with classical Hodgkin lymphoma. CDR3 loop: CASPPSGRIGTDTQYF. DNA of the CDR3: TGTGCCAGTCCCCCGTCGGGGAGGATTGGCACAGATACGCAGTATTTT.